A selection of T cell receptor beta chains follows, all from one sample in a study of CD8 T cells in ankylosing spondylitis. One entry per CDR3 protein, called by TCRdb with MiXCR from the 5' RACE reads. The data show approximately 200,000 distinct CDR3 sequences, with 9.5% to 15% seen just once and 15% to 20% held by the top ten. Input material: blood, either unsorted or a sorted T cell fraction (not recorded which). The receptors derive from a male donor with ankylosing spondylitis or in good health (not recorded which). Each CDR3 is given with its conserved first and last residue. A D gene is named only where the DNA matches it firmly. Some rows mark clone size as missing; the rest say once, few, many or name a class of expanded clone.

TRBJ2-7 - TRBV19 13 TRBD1 TGTGCCAGCCAGTCGGACAGGGCCCACGAGCAGTACTTC CASQSDRAHEQYF
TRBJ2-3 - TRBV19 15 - TGTGCCAGTACCACGGGACCGAGTATCACAGATACGCAGTATTTT CASTTGPSITDTQYF
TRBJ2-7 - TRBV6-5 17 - TGTGCCAGCAGTCCCTGGAGTTACAGGTCGGAGGCCTACGAGCAGTACTTC CASSPWSYRSEAYEQYF
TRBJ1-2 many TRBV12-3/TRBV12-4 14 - TGTGCCAGCAGTTTAGCAGGAGGTGACTATGGCTACACCTTC CASSLAGGDYGYTF
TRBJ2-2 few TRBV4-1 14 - TGCGCCAGCAGCCAAGGGCTCAACACCGGGGAGCTGTTTTTT CASSQGLNTGELFF
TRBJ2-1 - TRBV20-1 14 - TGCAGTCCCGAGAAGAGGCCCCAGGGCAATGAGCAGTTCTTC CSPEKRPQGNEQFF
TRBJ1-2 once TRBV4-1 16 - TGCGCCAGCAGCCCCTCCCTGACAGGTTCAAACTATGGCTACACCTTC CASSPSLTGSNYGYTF
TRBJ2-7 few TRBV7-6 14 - TGTGCCAGCAGCTCCTTTGTTCGGCCCTACGAGCAGTACTTC CASSSFVRPYEQYF
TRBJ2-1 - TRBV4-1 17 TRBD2 TGCGCCAGCAGCCAAGATTCCCTAGCGGGAGTCTACAATGAGCAGTTCTTC CASSQDSLAGVYNEQFF
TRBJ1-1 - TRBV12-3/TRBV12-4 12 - TGTGCCAGCCTCAGGGGTGGCACTGAAGCTTTCTTT CASLRGGTEAFF
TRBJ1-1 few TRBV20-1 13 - TGCAGTGCCCGGGGATCCTCAGACACTGAAGCTTTCTTT CSARGSSDTEAFF
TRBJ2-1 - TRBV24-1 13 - TGTGCCACCAGTGAGCCGGACCGGGACGAGCAGTTCTTC CATSEPDRDEQFF
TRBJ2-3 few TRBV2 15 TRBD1 TGTGCCAGCAGGTACAGGGGGCTCGGCACAGATACGCAGTATTTT CASRYRGLGTDTQYF
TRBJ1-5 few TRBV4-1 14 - TGCGCCAGCAGCCAGGGGAAGGGGGATCAGCCCCAGCATTTT CASSQGKGDQPQHF
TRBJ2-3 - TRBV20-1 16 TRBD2 TGCAGTGCTTCGGGACTAGCGGGAGAGAGCACAGATACGCAGTATTTT CSASGLAGESTDTQYF
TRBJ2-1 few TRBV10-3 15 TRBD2 TGTGCCATCAGGACGAGCGGGGGGCACTACAATGAGCAGTTCTTC CAIRTSGGHYNEQFF
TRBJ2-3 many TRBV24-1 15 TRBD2 TGTGCCACCAGTGACGACGGACTAGCGGGAGATACGCAGTATTTT CATSDDGLAGDTQYF
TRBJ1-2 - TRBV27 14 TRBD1 TGTGCCAGCAGTCACGGACAGGGGGCCGGCGGCTACACCTTC CASSHGQGAGGYTF
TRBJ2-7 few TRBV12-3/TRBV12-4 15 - TGTGCCAGCAGTTTCGGGACGAAGGGATTATACGAGCAGTACTTC CASSFGTKGLYEQYF
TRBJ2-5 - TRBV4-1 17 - TGCGCCAGCAGCCAAGGGGGACTTCCTCGGGGTGTAGAGACCCAGTACTTC CASSQGGLPRGVETQYF
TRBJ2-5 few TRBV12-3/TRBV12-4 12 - TGTGCCAGCAGTTCAGGCCTGGAGACCCAGTACTTC CASSSGLETQYF
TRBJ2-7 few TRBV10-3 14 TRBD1 TGTGCCATCAGTGAGCCAGGGGGCGGCTACGAGCAGTACTTC CAISEPGGGYEQYF
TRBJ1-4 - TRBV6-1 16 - TGTGCCAGCAGTGAAGCGAAAGGGTTGCCTAATGAAAAACTGTTTTTT CASSEAKGLPNEKLFF